Each of the 27 T cell receptor beta chains below was sequenced from the same sample in a study of OX40 agonist ivuxolimab in advanced cancers. Some clones are missing from TCRdb's copy, which holds only in-frame ones; the method was immunoSEQ multiplex PCR. In the table there are 50,000 to 75,000 clones, roughly 90% of which are singletons. This specimen was CD4+ or CD8+ T cells sorted from blood, taken in a trial of the OX40 agonist ivuxolimab. These TCRs come from an adult with an advanced solid tumor such as melanoma, head and neck, liver or kidney cancer.

This rearrangement joins TRBV5-1 to TRBJ1-4; TRBD1 aligns across 7 bases. Trimming removed 2 bases from V and 3 bases from J; junction bases left unmatched: 4. Per germline, CDR1 SGHRS and CDR2 YFSETQ. CDR3 length: 15 amino acids. Here the CDR3 DNA reads TGCGCCAGCAGCTTCCAGGGGGTGGCTAATGAAAAACTGTTTTTT. Its protein product is CASSFQGVANEKLFF.

The rearrangement links TRBV30 to TRBJ1-1; D remains unclear. The CDR3 totals 14 residues. Germline V gene sequence: CDR1 GTSNPN, CDR2 SVGIG (reference sequence). Trimming took off 1 base at V and 4 bases at J, with 13 bases between the two ends. The CDR3 sequence: CAWSGRLRVTEAFF. The CDR3 DNA is TGTGCCTGGAGTGGTAGGCTTCGTGTCACTGAAGCTTTCTTT.

The V call is TRBV7-2, the J call TRBJ2-2; 7 bases fit TRBD1. Germline V lookup: CDR1 SGHTA, CDR2 FQGNSA. V shed 2 bases, J shed 8 bases, and the junction held 5 bases outside the gene matches. The CDR3 has 14 residues. This CDR3 is CASSLHPGQGELFF. CDR3 DNA: TGTGCCAGCAGCTTACATCCGGGACAGGGGGAGCTGTTTTTT.

The DNA for the CDR3 is TGCGCCAGCGGAACGACTAGCGGGGCCTACAATGAGCAGTTCTTC. Translation gives CASGTTSGAYNEQFF. This chain uses TRBV5-1 with TRBJ2-1; 11 nucleotides agree with TRBD2. The CDR3 extends over 15 amino acids. With 7 bases clipped from V and 2 bases from J, the junction kept 5 bases outside the gene matches. Looked up from germline, CDR1 is SGHRS and CDR2 is YFSETQ.

The chain employs TRBV18 and TRBJ2-1; 10 bases agree with TRBD2. The CDR3 totals 13 residues. CDR1 KGHSH and CDR2 LQKENI come from the germline V gene. Trimming cost V 2 bases and J 14 bases; bases outside gene matches: 6. The CDR3 sequence is CASSPDTGTSEFF. DNA of the CDR3: TGTGCCAGCTCACCAGATACCGGGACTAGCGAGTTCTTC.

The V call is TRBV6-5, the J call TRBJ1-1; tentatively, D is TRBD1 (5 bases). The ends were cut back, 4 bases at V and 5 bases at J, with 20 bases in the middle. The CDR3 consists of 16 residues. The germline CDR1 and CDR2 sequences are MNHEY and SVGAGI. CDR3 sequence reads: CASSSPSGLGGTEAFF. The CDR3 DNA reads TGTGCCAGCAGTTCCCCCTCGGGACTCGGAGGGACTGAAGCTTTCTTT.

This clone is a singleton in its sample. The chain uses TRBV29-1 and TRBJ1-1; a possible D gene is TRBD1 (6 bases). The CDR3 spans 14 residues. Germline CDR1 and CDR2: SQVTM and ANQGSEA. The germline V and J ends were trimmed by 3 bases and 0 bases, with 11 bases remaining between them. The CDR3 region is CSVDPQGMNTEAFF. The CDR3 DNA reads as TGCAGCGTTGATCCCCAGGGGATGAACACTGAAGCTTTCTTT.

This clone came up a few times. The chain joins TRBV5-1 to TRBJ1-1, with TRBD1 matching 7 bases. Looked up from germline, CDR1 is SGHRS and CDR2 is YFSETQ. The V segment lost 3 bases and the J segment 1 base; nucleotides outside the gene matches: 12. CDR3 length equals 17 residues. The CDR3 DNA is TGCGCCAGCAGCTCCGAAAATTACGGGACAGCGAACACTGAAGCTTTCTTT. Protein product: CASSSENYGTANTEAFF.

Here the CDR3 reads CASSQAGGQGTQYF. CDR3 nucleotide sequence: TGTGCCAGCAGCCAAGCGGGGGGCCAGGGGACCCAGTACTTC. The chain is built from TRBV7-9 and TRBJ2-5; 9 nucleotides align to TRBD2. Germline lookup yields CDR1 SEHNR and CDR2 FQNEAQ (reference sequence). This CDR3 comprises 14 residues. V lost 5 bases and J lost 7; bases outside the gene matches: 8.

The CDR3, as DNA: TGTGCCAGCAGCATGAAGTCGCGGGACAGGGGTTTCCCTGGAAACACCATATATTTT. Amino acids: CASSMKSRDRGFPGNTIYF. The V gene is TRBV21-1, the J gene TRBJ1-3; TRBD1 was called by the table and not checked on the DNA. TRBV21-1 is a pseudogene locus. The CDR3 has 19 residues.

This chain links TRBV2 with TRBJ2-3; 8 nucleotides align to TRBD1. The CDR3 runs to 12 residues. With 7 bases clipped from V and 5 bases from J, the junction kept 2 bases outside the gene matches. Germline-derived CDR1 and CDR2 are SNHLY and FYNNEI. CDR3 in amino acids: CASKQGGDTQYF. DNA of the CDR3: TGTGCCAGCAAACAGGGGGGAGATACGCAGTATTTT.

This clone was found once. The chain uses TRBV19 and TRBJ1-2, with TRBD1 identical over 9 bases. This CDR3 has 15 amino acids. With V trimmed by 5 bases and J by 6 bases, 10 bases remained unmatched. Germline CDR1 LNHDA, CDR2 SQIVND (reference sequence). CDR3 sequence (DNA): TGTGCCAGTAGTCCCGGACAGGGGCGGAGGGATGGCTACACCTTC. Its translation is CASSPGQGRRDGYTF.

The chain uses TRBV7-9 and TRBJ2-7; 10 bases map to TRBD2. This CDR3 contains 14 residues. V was clipped by 4 bases and J by 6 bases; unmatched bases: 6. Germline V lookup: CDR1 SEHNR, CDR2 FQNEAQ (reference sequence). The CDR3 protein is CASSSPLAGGEQYF. In DNA form, the CDR3 reads TGTGCCAGCAGCTCCCCCTTAGCGGGAGGCGAGCAGTACTTC.

This chain links TRBV7-2 with TRBJ2-7; TRBD2 agrees at 9 bases. Per germline, CDR1 SGHTA and CDR2 FQGNSA. Losses at the gene ends were 4 bases for V and 0 bases for J; bases not matched to a gene: 4. The CDR3 length is 15 residues. CDR3 protein: CASSSSGGSSYEQYF. The CDR3 DNA reads as TGTGCCAGCAGCTCCAGCGGGGGGAGCTCCTACGAGCAGTACTTC.

The V gene is TRBV5-6, the J gene TRBJ2-7; D tentatively reads TRBD1 or TRBD2 (6 bases each). The CDR3 loop spans 13 amino acids. Germline lookup yields CDR1 SGHDT and CDR2 YYEEEE. V was clipped by 4 bases and J by 0 bases, with 8 bases between them. DNA of the CDR3: TGTGCCAGCAGCAGGGGGGACTCCTACGAGCAGTACTTC. Translated: CASSRGDSYEQYF.

The V and J genes are TRBV5-1 and TRBJ2-1, with 13 bases matching TRBD2. Germline V lookup: CDR1 SGHRS, CDR2 YFSETQ. The CDR3 contains 16 residues. With 2 bases clipped from V and 2 bases from J, the junction kept 1 base outside the gene matches. The CDR3 spells CASSLTSGGAYNEQFF. Written as DNA, the CDR3 is TGCGCCAGCAGCTTAACTAGCGGGGGGGCCTACAATGAGCAGTTCTTC.

V gene TRBV7-3 combines with J gene TRBJ1-1; tentatively, D is TRBD1 (5 bases). Trimming shortened V by 3 bases and J by 3 bases, and 8 bases separated the two germline ends. The CDR3 is 13 amino acids. CDR1 SGHTA and CDR2 FQGTGA come from the germline V gene. CDR3 region: CASSLAGDTEAFF. In DNA form, the CDR3 reads TGTGCCAGCAGCTTGGCGGGGGACACTGAAGCTTTCTTT.

V gene TRBV18 combines with J gene TRBJ2-7, with D perhaps TRBD2 (7 bases). This CDR3 region has 14 residues. V lost 2 bases and J 5 bases, leaving 13 bases between the germline ends. Germline assignment: CDR1 KGHSH and CDR2 LQKENI. The CDR3 DNA follows: TGTGCCAGCTCACCAAGTCCGGGGGGCCACGAGCAGTACTTC. Its protein product is CASSPSPGGHEQYF.

The chain is built from TRBV5-5 and TRBJ2-1; D is unclear. CDR1 and CDR2 (germline): SGHKS, YYEKEE (reference sequence). The CDR3 consists of 13 residues. V was shortened by 1 base and J by 9 bases, with 11 bases between the two germline ends. The CDR3 coding sequence is TGTGCCAGCAGCTTGCAGGTGCCGCGTGAGCAGTTCTTC. This encodes CASSLQVPREQFF.

This chain connects TRBV5-4 to TRBJ2-7, with 11 positions matching TRBD2. The CDR3 is 16 residues long. Per the germline V gene, CDR1 is SGHNT and CDR2 is YYREEE (reference sequence). J gave up 6 bases and V 4 bases, and 12 bases lay outside the gene matches. CDR3 sequence reads: CASSGTSGGGIGEQYF. As DNA, the CDR3 is TGTGCCAGCAGCGGAACTAGCGGGGGCGGTATTGGCGAGCAGTACTTC.

This clone appeared once. V is TRBV2 and J is TRBJ2-3, with TRBD2 identical over 10 bases. The CDR3 runs to 14 residues. Germline CDR1 and CDR2: SNHLY and FYNNEI. Trimming at V came to 6 bases and at J to 2 bases, leaving 2 bases not matched to a gene. The CDR3 coding sequence is TGTGCCAGCAGACTAGCGGGAACCACAGATACGCAGTATTTT. This sequence encodes CASRLAGTTDTQYF.

The chain uses TRBV5-1 and TRBJ2-5; TRBD1 matches at 7 bases. This CDR3 contains 18 residues. The junction had 18 bases not matched to a gene; V was cut back by 2 bases and J by 5 bases. Germline-derived CDR1 and CDR2 are SGHRS and YFSETQ. This chain's CDR3 is CASSFGHEMPTGWETQYF. The DNA of the CDR3 is TGCGCCAGCAGCTTTGGCCACGAAATGCCGACAGGGTGGGAGACCCAGTACTTC.

The chain has TRBV6-6 and TRBJ1-2; perhaps TRBD1 as D (5 bases). The length of the CDR3 is 15 residues. V gave up 5 bases and J gave up 2 bases, with 15 bases separating them. CDR1 and CDR2 (germline): MNHNY, SVGAGI (reference sequence). As DNA, the CDR3 is TGTGCCAGCAGTCCCGGGACGGCGATAAACTATGGCTACACCTTC. Translation gives CASSPGTAINYGYTF.

The J gene is TRBJ1-3, the V gene TRBV6-5; 9 positions match TRBD1. The J segment lost 7 bases and the V segment lost 7 bases, leaving 11 bases of the junction unmatched. The V gene's germline CDR1 is MNHEY and CDR2 SVGAGI. This CDR3 region has 15 residues. Written as DNA, the CDR3 is TGTGCCAGCACCGAACAGGGGGCCTTAGGGAACACCATATATTTT. Translating it yields CASTEQGALGNTIYF.

The chain combines TRBV15 with TRBJ1-1; D uncertain. Trimming shortened V by 0 bases and J by 8 bases, and 10 bases separated the two germline ends. The CDR3 runs 13 residues. Germline V lookup: CDR1 LNHNV, CDR2 YYDKDF (reference sequence). This CDR3 is CATSREERREAFF. The CDR3 region has the DNA TGTGCCACCAGCAGAGAGGAGAGGAGGGAAGCTTTCTTT.

This chain joins TRBV7-3 and TRBJ2-3; D ambiguous. CDR3 size: 16 residues. CDR1 and CDR2 from the germline V gene are SGHTA and FQGTGA. Trimming took off 5 bases at V and 3 bases at J, with 18 bases between the two ends. DNA of the CDR3: TGTGCCAGCAGCCGTTCTCCTCAAGCCGGAACAGATACGCAGTATTTT. Amino acid sequence: CASSRSPQAGTDTQYF.

The chain links TRBV2 to TRBJ2-2, with 12 bases lining up with TRBD2. Trimming at V came to 8 bases and at J to 4 bases, leaving 8 bases not matched to a gene. CDR3 length: 16 amino acids. Germline V lookup: CDR1 SNHLY, CDR2 FYNNEI. DNA of the CDR3: TGTGCCAGCGACGCATCTAGCGGGAGGGCCACCGGGGAGCTGTTTTTT. This encodes CASDASSGRATGELFF.